This T cell receptor beta chain originates from a study of control samples from healthy donors and cancer patients (dated by TCRdb to about 2020). The library came from the immunoSEQ multiplex PCR assay. TCRdb re-hosts the immuneACCESS table, in-frame sequences only. Its copies lack some clones; in the studies checked, an unresolved V gene accounts for under half of them, and the cause for the rest is not known. Across this sample there are 24,000 or so clones, with more than 80% seen only once. The top ten clonotypes cover more than 30% of the sample. Remarks on this clone: Which antigen it targets is not known. Per-nucleotide qualities are absent, and no much larger clonotype sits a single base away.

The receptor comes from a man aged 55 to 69 with head and neck cancer. Material for sequencing was PBMCs.

The CDR3 reads CAISESAAGETQYF. The nucleotide sequence is given as TGTGCCATCAGTGAGTCGGCGGCAGGGGAGACCCAGTACTTC. The sequence links TRBV10-3 to TRBJ2-5; tentative D gene TRBD1, with 5 bases matching. V gives up 0 bases and J gives up 5 bases, and the segment between their germline ends measures 10 bases. Per the germline V gene, ENHRY is the CDR1 and SYGVKD is the CDR2. The cysteine opens and the phenylalanine closes a CDR3 of 14 amino acids. Just CDR3 DNA is preserved here, 42 bases in frame from base 1.